This T cell receptor (beta chain) emerged from a study of blood T cell repertoires in COVID-19. Looking at the study overall: Acute and convalescent COVID-19 specimens originated in the United States, Italy and Spain. PBMCs, B-cell-depleted T cells, or T cells were the source of the cDNA or gDNA that made up the material.

Per the authors' pipeline: Cell counts per sample came from amplifying reference gene primers. This table comes from immunoSEQ multiplex PCR, and its TCRdb copy is limited to in-frame clones, with some not included. For V, J and clone size, that table is used; D and trimming come from the DNA. The data show around 170,000 clones, 80% to 90% seen once. CDR1 is MNHEY, CDR2 SMNVEV, per germline (reference sequence). Germline trimming cut 3 bases from V and 5 bases from J; bases unmatched to any gene: 8. There are 17 residues in the CDR3. The chain links TRBV27 to TRBJ2-2, with 11 positions matching TRBD1. The sequenced sample consisted of peripheral blood. The receptor was isolated from a man in his fifties or sixties with active or convalescent COVID-19. CDR3 coding DNA: TGTGCCAGCAGTTTTCCGTCAGGGACAGGGGGGACCGGGGAGCTGTTTTTT. Translation: CASSFPSGTGGTGELFF.